A selection of T cell receptor beta chains follows, all from one sample in a study of identical twins. TCRdb recomputed calls from the 5' RACE reads with MiXCR, one row per CDR3 protein. The repertoire has some 1,600,000 distinct CDR3 sequences, under 35% of them found once; the top ten carry less than 0.35%. Input material: cord blood. These receptors originate from a newborn girl in good health. The CDR3 runs from the conserved cysteine through the conserved F or W. D genes are given only for firm matches. The size field is filled for only some rows; it gives once, few, many or a size class.

j_call v_call d_call clone_size cdr3_nt cdr3_aa
TRBJ2-5 TRBV30 TRBD1 . TGTGCCTGGAGGGTACAGGGGGCAAATGAGCAGTACTTC CAWRVQGANEQYF
TRBJ2-5 TRBV6-5 . . TGTGCCAGCAGTTACCAGAAGACACCCCAAGAGACCCAGTACTTC CASSYQKTPQETQYF
TRBJ1-5 TRBV21-1 . . TGTGCCAGCACCAACGGGGATCTAGTCAATCAGCCCCAGCATTTT CASTNGDLVNQPQHF
TRBJ1-1 TRBV30 . . TGTGCCTGGAGTGCTTTCACTACAGGATACACTGAAGCTTTCTTT CAWSAFTTGYTEAFF
TRBJ1-2 TRBV7-8 . . TGTGCCAGCAGCTTAAGGGGAATCAATGGCTACACCTTC CASSLRGINGYTF
TRBJ2-5 TRBV20-1 . few TGCAGTGTAAGAAGAGGAGAGACCCAGTACTTC CSVRRGETQYF
TRBJ2-3 TRBV4-2 . few TGTGCCAGCAGCCAAGGGCCCGACACAGATACGCAGTATTTT CASSQGPDTDTQYF
TRBJ2-1 TRBV19 TRBD1 few TGTGCCAGTAGTGAGGGACAGGGGCGACAGGGCTACAATGAGCAGTTCTTC CASSEGQGRQGYNEQFF
TRBJ1-5 TRBV25-1 . . TGTGCCAGCAGTGACCGGTCCCTGGGGCAGCCCCAGCATTTT CASSDRSLGQPQHF
TRBJ2-1 TRBV20-1 TRBD2 few TGCAGTGCAGACGCTAGCGGGGGGGCCCACAATGAGCAGTTCTTC CSADASGGAHNEQFF
TRBJ1-6 TRBV7-2 TRBD1 few TGTGCCAGCAGCTCCGGACAGGATAATTCACCCCTCCACTTT CASSSGQDNSPLHF
TRBJ2-5 TRBV13 TRBD2 once TGTGCCAGCAGCTTGGTTGACGGGGACTATCAAGAGACCCAGTACTTC CASSLVDGDYQETQYF
TRBJ1-5 TRBV12-3/TRBV12-4 . few TGTGCCAGCAGCGCCGCTGGAGACTATAGCAATCAGCCCCAGCATTTT CASSAAGDYSNQPQHF
TRBJ1-5 TRBV4-1 . few TGCGCCAGCAGCCAAGATTCGGCTATCAATCAGCCCCAGCATTTT CASSQDSAINQPQHF
TRBJ1-4 TRBV27 TRBD1 few TGTGCCAGCAGGACAGGGGGCGAAAAACTGTTTTTT CASRTGGEKLFF
TRBJ2-3 TRBV2 TRBD2 . TGTGCCAGCAGTGAACGGCTAGCGGGGAGCCCCTCTGGCACAGATACGCAGTATTTT CASSERLAGSPSGTDTQYF
TRBJ2-5 TRBV27 TRBD2 many TGTGCCAGCAGTTTACTTAGCGGGAGAGTAGAGACCCAGTACTTC CASSLLSGRVETQYF